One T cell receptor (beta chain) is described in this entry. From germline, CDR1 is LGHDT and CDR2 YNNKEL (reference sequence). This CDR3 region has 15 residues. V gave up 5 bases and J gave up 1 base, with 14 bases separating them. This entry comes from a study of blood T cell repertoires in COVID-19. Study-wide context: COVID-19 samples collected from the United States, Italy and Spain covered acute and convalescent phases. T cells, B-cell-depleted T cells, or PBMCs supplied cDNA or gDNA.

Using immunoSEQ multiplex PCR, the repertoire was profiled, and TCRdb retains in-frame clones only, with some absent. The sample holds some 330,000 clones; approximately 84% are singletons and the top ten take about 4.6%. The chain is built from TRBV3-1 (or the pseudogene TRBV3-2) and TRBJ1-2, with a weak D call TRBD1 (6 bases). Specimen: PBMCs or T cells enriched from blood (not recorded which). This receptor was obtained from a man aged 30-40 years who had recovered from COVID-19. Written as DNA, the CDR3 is TGTGCCAGCAGCTCCCGCGGACAGAGTAACTATGGCTACACCTTC. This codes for CASSSRGQSNYGYTF.